A single T cell receptor beta chain is shown here with its context. This specimen comes from a study of blood T cell repertoires in COVID-19. About the research overall: Acute-phase and convalescent COVID-19 samples originated in the United States, Italy and Spain. In each case, the material was cDNA or gDNA derived from T cells, B-cell-depleted T cells, or PBMCs.

The CDR3 sequence is 14 residues long. V trimming: 5 bases; J trimming: 5 bases; junction bases outside the gene matches: 5. Looked up from germline, CDR1 is SGHTA and CDR2 is FQGNSA. Original data processing: Amplification of reference gene primers was used by the study to estimate nucleated cell counts. Libraries were prepared by immunoSEQ multiplex PCR; TCRdb keeps only in-frame clonotypes and omits some of them. V and J calls plus clone size are reproduced from that table; the DNA served to infer D and trimming. The sample has more than 300,000 clones; more than 80% are singletons. The source material was peripheral blood. The chain couples TRBV7-2 to TRBJ2-1; 8 nucleotides align to TRBD1. The sequence came from a man between 18 and 35 years old who had recovered from COVID-19. CDR3 loop: CASSHRTGNNEQFF. CDR3 nucleotides: TGTGCCAGCAGCCACCGGACAGGGAACAATGAGCAGTTCTTC. The variable domain in full, with the rest retrieved from reference TRBV7-2 and TRBJ2-1, is GAGVSQSPSNKVTEKGKDVELRCDPISGHTALYWYRQSLGQGLEFLIYFQGNSAPDKSGLPSDRFSAERTGGSVSTLTIQRTQQEDSAVYLCASSHRTGNNEQFFGPGTRLTVL.